The following is a T cell receptor (beta chain) sequence with its context. The sample originates from a study of T-cell memory formation after mild COVID-19. Whole-study context: Largely, the TCR clusters proved donor specific.

MiXCR, run by TCRdb on the 5' RACE reads, gives a single entry per CDR3 protein. The sample holds around 80,000 distinct CDR3 sequences, roughly 13% seen once. Material: PBMCs or a T cell subset sorted from them (not recorded which). This receptor was identified in a man younger than 35 who had mild COVID-19 (a few samples of this study predate the infection). Cell type and time point are not known.

CDR3 loop: CASSPWDEISTDTQYF. The CDR3 coding sequence is TGTGCCAGCAGCCCGTGGGACGAGATAAGCACAGATACGCAGTATTTT. This sequence joins TRBV9 and TRBJ2-3; possibly TRBD1 or TRBD2 for D (5 bases each). The CDR3 consists of 16 residues. Trimming shortened V by 4 bases and J by 0 bases, and 15 bases separated the two germline ends. Germline lookup yields CDR1 SGDLS and CDR2 YYNGEE. Based on the CDR3 plus reference TRBV9 and TRBJ2-3, the full variable domain is DSGVTQTPKHLITATGQRVTLRCSPRSGDLSVYWYQQSLDQGLQFLIQYYNGEERAKGNILERFSAQQFPDLHSELNLSSLELGDSALYFCASSPWDEISTDTQYFGPGTRLTVL.